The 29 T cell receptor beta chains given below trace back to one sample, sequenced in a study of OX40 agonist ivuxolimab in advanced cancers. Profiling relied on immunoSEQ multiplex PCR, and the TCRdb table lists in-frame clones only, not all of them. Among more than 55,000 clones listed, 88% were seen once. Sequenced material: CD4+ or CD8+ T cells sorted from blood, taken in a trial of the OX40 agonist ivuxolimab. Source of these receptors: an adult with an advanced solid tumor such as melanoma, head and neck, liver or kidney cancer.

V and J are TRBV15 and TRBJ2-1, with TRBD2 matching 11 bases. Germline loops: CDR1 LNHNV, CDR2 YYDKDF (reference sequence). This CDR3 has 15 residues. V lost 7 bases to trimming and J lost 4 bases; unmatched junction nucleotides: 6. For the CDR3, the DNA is TGTGCCACCAAAGTGACTAGCGGGGTTTACAATGAGCAGTTCTTC. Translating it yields CATKVTSGVYNEQFF.

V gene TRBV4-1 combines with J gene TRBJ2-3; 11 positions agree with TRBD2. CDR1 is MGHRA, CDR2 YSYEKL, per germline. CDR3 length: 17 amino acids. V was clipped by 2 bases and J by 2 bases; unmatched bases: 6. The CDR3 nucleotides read TGCGCCAGCAGCCAAATAATTAGCGGGGGGGACACAGATACGCAGTATTTT. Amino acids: CASSQIISGGDTDTQYF.

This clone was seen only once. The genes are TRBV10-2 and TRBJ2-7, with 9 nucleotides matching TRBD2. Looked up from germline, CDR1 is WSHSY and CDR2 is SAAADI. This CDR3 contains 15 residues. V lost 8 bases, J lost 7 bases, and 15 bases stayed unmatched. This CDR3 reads CASVGRGGKWEEQYV. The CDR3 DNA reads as TGCGCCAGCGTCGGGCGGGGGGGAAAGTGGGAAGAGCAGTACGTC.

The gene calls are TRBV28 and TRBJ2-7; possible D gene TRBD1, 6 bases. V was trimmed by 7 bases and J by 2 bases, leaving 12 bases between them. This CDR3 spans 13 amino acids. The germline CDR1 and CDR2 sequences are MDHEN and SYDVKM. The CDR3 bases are TGTGCCAGCACCACAGGACAGACCTACGAGCAGTACTTC. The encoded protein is CASTTGQTYEQYF.

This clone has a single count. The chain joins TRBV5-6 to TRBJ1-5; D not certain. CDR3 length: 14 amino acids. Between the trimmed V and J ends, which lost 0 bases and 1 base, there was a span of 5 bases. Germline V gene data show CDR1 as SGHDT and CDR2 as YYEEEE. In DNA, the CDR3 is TGTGCCAGCAGCTTGGGTGGGAGCAATCAGCCCCAGCATTTT. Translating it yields CASSLGGSNQPQHF. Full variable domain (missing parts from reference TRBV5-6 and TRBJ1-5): DAGVTQSPTHLIKTRGQQVTLRCSPKSGHDTVSWYQQALGQGPQFIFQYYEEEERQRGNFPDRFSGHQFPNYSSELNVNALLLGDSALYLCASSLGGSNQPQHFGDGTRLSIL.

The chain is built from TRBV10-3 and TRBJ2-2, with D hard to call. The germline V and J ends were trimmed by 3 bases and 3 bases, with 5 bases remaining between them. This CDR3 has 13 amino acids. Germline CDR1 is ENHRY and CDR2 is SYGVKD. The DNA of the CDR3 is TGTGCCATCAGTGATTGGGACACCGGGGAGCTGTTTTTT. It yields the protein CAISDWDTGELFF.

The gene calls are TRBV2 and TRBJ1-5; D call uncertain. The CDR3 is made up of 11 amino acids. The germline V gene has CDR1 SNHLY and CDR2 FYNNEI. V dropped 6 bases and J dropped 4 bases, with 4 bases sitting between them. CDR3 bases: TGTGCCAGCAGAGGAAATCAGCCCCAGCATTTT. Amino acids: CASRGNQPQHF.

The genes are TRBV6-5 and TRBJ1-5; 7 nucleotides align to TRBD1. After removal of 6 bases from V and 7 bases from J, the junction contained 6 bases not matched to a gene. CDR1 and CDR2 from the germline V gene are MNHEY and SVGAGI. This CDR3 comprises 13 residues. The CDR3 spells CASSLTGSQPQHF. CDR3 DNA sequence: TGTGCCAGCAGCCTGACAGGGAGCCAGCCCCAGCATTTT.

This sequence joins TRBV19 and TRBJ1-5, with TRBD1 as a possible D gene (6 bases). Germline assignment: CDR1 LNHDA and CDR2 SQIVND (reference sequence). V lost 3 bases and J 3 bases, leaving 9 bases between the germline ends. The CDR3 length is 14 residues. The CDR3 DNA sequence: TGTGCCAGTAGTATCCGGGACATCAATCAGCCCCAGCATTTT. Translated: CASSIRDINQPQHF.

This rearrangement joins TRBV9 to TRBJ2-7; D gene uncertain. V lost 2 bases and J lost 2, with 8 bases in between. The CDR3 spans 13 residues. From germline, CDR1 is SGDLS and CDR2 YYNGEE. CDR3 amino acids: CASSVDTAYEQYF. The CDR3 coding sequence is TGTGCCAGCAGCGTTGATACAGCCTACGAGCAGTACTTC.

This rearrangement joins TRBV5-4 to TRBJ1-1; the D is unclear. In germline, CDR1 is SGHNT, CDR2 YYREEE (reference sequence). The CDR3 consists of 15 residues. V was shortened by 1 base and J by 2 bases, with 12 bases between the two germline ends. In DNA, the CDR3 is TGTGCCAGCAGCTTGATAACGGATTTCAACACTGAAGCTTTCTTT. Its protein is CASSLITDFNTEAFF.

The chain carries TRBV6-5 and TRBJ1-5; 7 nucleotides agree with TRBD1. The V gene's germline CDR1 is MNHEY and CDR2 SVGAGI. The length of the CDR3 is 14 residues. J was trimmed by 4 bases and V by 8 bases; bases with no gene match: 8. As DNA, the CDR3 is TGTGCCAGCCGTAACCGGGACAGTAATCAGCCCCAGCATTTT. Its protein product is CASRNRDSNQPQHF.

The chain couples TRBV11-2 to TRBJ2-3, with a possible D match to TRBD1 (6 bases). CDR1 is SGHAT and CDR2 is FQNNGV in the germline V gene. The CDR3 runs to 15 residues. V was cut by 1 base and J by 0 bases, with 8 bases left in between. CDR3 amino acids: CASSLGRGSTDTQYF. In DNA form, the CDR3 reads TGTGCCAGCAGCTTAGGCAGGGGCAGCACAGATACGCAGTATTTT.

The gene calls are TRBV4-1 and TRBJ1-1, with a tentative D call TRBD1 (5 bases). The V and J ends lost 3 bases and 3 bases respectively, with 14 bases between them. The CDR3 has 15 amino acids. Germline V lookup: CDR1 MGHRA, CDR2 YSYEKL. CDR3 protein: CASSHRGGSDTEAFF. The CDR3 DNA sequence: TGCGCCAGCAGCCACCGGGGGGGTTCGGACACTGAAGCTTTCTTT.

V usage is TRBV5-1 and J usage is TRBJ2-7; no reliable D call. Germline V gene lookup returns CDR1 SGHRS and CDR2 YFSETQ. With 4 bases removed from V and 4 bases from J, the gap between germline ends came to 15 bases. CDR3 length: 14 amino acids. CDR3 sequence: CASSLPGRNYEQYF. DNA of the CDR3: TGCGCCAGCAGCCTCCCCGGGCGGAATTACGAGCAGTACTTC.

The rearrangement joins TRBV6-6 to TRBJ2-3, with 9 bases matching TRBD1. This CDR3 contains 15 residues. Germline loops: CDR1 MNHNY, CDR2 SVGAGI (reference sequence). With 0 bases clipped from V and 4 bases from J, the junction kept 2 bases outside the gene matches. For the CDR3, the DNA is TGTGCCAGCAGTTACTCCGGGACAGGGCCAGATACGCAGTATTTT. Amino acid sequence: CASSYSGTGPDTQYF.

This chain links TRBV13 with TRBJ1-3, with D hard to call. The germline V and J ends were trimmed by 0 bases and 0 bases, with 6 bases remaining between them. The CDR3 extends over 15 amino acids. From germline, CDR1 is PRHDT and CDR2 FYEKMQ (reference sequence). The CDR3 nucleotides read TGTGCCAGCAGCTTAGGTCCCTACTCTGGAAACACCATATATTTT. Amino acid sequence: CASSLGPYSGNTIYF.

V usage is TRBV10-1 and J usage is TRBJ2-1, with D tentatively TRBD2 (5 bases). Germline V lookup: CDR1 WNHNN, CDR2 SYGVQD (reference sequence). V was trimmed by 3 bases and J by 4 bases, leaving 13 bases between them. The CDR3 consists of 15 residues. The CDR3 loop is CASSDPLTGYNEQFF. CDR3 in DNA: TGCGCCAGCAGTGACCCCCTTACGGGATACAATGAGCAGTTCTTC.

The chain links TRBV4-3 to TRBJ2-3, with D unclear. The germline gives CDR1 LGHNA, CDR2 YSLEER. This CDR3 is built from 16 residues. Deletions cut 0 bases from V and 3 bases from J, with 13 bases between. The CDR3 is CASSQDRQAVTDTQYF. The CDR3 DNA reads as TGCGCCAGCAGCCAAGACAGGCAGGCCGTGACAGATACGCAGTATTTT.

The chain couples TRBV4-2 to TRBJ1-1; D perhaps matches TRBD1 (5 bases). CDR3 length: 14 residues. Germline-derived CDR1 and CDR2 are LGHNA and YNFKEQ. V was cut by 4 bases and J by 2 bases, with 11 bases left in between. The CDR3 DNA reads TGTGCCAGCAGCCGAGGGACGGGAAACACTGAAGCTTTCTTT. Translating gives CASSRGTGNTEAFF.

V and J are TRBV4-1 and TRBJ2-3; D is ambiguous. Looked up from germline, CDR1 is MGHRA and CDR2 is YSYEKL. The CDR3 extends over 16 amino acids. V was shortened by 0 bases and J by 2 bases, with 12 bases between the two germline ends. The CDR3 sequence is CASSQESYNPTDTQYF. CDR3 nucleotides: TGCGCCAGCAGCCAAGAGAGTTACAACCCCACAGATACGCAGTATTTT.

As DNA, the CDR3 is TGTGCCAGCAGTTTTGAGAACACAGATACGCAGTATTTT. Translated, it gives CASSFENTDTQYF. V usage is TRBV11-2 and J usage is TRBJ2-3; unclear D gene. The CDR3 has 13 residues. Germline V CDR1 and CDR2: SGHAT, FQNNGV. Trimming removed 6 bases at V and 2 bases at J, with 9 bases between.

The DNA for the CDR3 is TGTGCCAGTAGTATAGGCCAGGGGGCTCGCAATCAGCCCCAGCATTTT. Translated, it gives CASSIGQGARNQPQHF. V and J are TRBV19 and TRBJ1-5, with 8 bases matching TRBD1. The CDR3 is 16 amino acids. Germline V gene data show CDR1 as LNHDA and CDR2 as SQIVND (reference sequence). V lost 1 base to trimming and J lost 2 bases; unmatched junction nucleotides: 4. Looking up the rest from reference TRBV19 and TRBJ1-5 gives the full variable domain: DGGITQSPKYLFRKEGQNVTLSCEQNLNHDAMYWYRQDPGQGLRLIYYSQIVNDFQKGDIAEGYSVSREKKESFPLTVTSAQKNPTAFYLCASSIGQGARNQPQHFGDGTRLSIL.

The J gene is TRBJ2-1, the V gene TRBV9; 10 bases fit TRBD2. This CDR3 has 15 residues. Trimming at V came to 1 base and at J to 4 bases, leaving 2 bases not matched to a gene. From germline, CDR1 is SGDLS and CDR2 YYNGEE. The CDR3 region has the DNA TGTGCCAGCAGCGTAAGCGGGGGGGTATACAATGAGCAGTTCTTC. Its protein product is CASSVSGGVYNEQFF.

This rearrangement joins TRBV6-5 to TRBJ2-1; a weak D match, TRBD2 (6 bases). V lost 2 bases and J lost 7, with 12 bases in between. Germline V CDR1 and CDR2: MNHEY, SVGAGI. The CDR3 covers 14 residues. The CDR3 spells CASSYPGRGNEQFF. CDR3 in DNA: TGTGCCAGCAGTTACCCCGGGAGAGGGAATGAGCAGTTCTTC.

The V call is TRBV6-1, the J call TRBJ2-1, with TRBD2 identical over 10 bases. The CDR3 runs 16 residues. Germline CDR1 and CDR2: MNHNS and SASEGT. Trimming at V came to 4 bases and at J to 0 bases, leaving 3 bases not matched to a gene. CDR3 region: CASSASGGDSYNEQFF. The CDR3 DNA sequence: TGTGCCAGCAGTGCCAGCGGGGGGGACTCCTACAATGAGCAGTTCTTC.

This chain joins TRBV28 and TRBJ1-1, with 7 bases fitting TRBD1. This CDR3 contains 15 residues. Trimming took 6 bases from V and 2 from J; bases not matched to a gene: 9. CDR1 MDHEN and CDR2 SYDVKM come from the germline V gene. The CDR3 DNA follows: TGTGCCAGCAGGACAAACAGGGGTCCTAACACTGAAGCTTTCTTT. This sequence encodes CASRTNRGPNTEAFF.

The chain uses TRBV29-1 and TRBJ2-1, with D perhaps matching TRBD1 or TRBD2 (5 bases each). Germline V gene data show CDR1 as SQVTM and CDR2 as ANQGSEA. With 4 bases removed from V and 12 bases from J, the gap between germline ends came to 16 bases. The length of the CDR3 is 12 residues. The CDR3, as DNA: TGCAGCGTTGTAGGGGACGAAAGTGGGCAGTTCTTC. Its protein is CSVVGDESGQFF.

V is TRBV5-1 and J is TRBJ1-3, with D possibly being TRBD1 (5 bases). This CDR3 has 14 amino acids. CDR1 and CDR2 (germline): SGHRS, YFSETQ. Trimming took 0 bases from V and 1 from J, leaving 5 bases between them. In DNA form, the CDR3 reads TGCGCCAGCAGCTTGGGACAGTCTGGAAACACCATATATTTT. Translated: CASSLGQSGNTIYF.